These 16 T cell receptor beta chains originate from one sample sequenced in a study of blood T cell repertoires in COVID-19 (TCRdb year 2020). Receptor amplification or capture employed the immunoSEQ multiplex PCR assay. TCRdb provides this immuneACCESS table in a form limited to in-frame rearrangements. Some clones are lacking; in checked studies, under half of them reflect an unresolved V gene, and why the rest are absent is not known. This sample comprises about 220,000 clones, around 90% of them detected only once. The ten largest account for roughly 2.7% of the sample. The sample comprised PBMCs or T cells enriched from blood (not recorded which). The receptors come from a woman aged 25 to 39 who had recovered from COVID-19.

The rearrangement uses TRBV5-1 and TRBJ2-5; TRBD2 matches 11 bases. CDR1 SGHRS and CDR2 YFSETQ come from the germline V gene. Trimming cost V 7 bases and J 4 bases; bases outside gene matches: 6. The CDR3 is 14 amino acids. CDR3 nucleotide sequence: TGCGCCAGCGGTAGCGGGGGGGCCGTAGAGACCCAGTACTTC. Residues: CASGSGGAVETQYF.

The chain couples TRBV7-3 to TRBJ2-2, with TRBD1 matching over 7 bases. Per germline, CDR1 SGHTA and CDR2 FQGTGA. V trimming: 5 bases; J trimming: 7 bases; junction bases outside the gene matches: 7. This CDR3 region has 14 residues. DNA of the CDR3: TGTGCCAGCAGCCCCCACAGGGGAATCGGGGAGCTGTTTTTT. It codes for CASSPHRGIGELFF.

The rearrangement links TRBV6-1 to TRBJ2-5; D gene unclear. Trimming removed 2 bases from V and 4 bases from J, with 11 bases in between. Germline CDR1 MNHNS, CDR2 SASEGT. This CDR3 has 14 residues. CDR3 DNA sequence: TGTGCCAGCAGTGAACTCCGGGTTCGAGAGACCCAGTACTTC. Its protein is CASSELRVRETQYF.

The CDR3 protein is CASRDRQGWETQYF. The CDR3 coding sequence is TGTGCCAGCAGAGACAGACAGGGGTGGGAGACCCAGTACTTC. The rearrangement links TRBV2 to TRBJ2-5; 8 nucleotides line up with TRBD1. Unmatched junction bases numbered 8, after V lost 6 bases and J lost 5 bases. Germline lookup yields CDR1 SNHLY and CDR2 FYNNEI. CDR3 size: 14 residues.

Points on this clone: Different DNA sequences within this sample yield the same CDR3. The chain is built from TRBV9 and TRBJ2-3, with D possibly matching TRBD1 (6 bases). V shed 0 bases and J shed 1 base, with 9 bases lying between them. CDR1 and CDR2 from the germline V gene are SGDLS and YYNGEE. The CDR3 sequence is 15 residues long. The CDR3 loop is CASSVEGGGTDTQYF. The CDR3 DNA reads TGTGCCAGCAGCGTAGAAGGGGGAGGCACAGATACGCAGTATTTT.

This clone was seen only once. The rearrangement joins TRBV5-1 to TRBJ1-1, with D maybe TRBD1 (6 bases). Trimming took off 3 bases at V and 3 bases at J, with 12 bases between the two ends. Germline CDR1 and CDR2: SGHRS and YFSETQ. This CDR3 has 14 amino acids. CDR3 nucleotides: TGCGCCAGCAGCTCCACAGGGAGGGACACTGAAGCTTTCTTT. This encodes CASSSTGRDTEAFF.

The V and J genes are TRBV7-2 and TRBJ2-3, with TRBD2 matching over 12 bases. CDR1 SGHTA and CDR2 FQGNSA come from the germline V gene. The CDR3 is 16 residues long. Trimming took 2 bases from V and 1 from J; bases not matched to a gene: 1. The CDR3 is CASSLRLAGGTDTQYF. In nucleotides, the CDR3 is TGTGCCAGCAGCTTAAGACTAGCGGGGGGCACAGATACGCAGTATTTT.

The chain links TRBV4-3 to TRBJ1-1; D may be TRBD1 (5 bases). Germline V gene sequence: CDR1 LGHNA, CDR2 YSLEER. CDR3 length: 16 amino acids. V dropped 0 bases and J dropped 2 bases, with 13 bases sitting between them. CDR3 nucleotide sequence: TGCGCCAGCAGCCAAGATCGGCGGGGGATAAACACTGAAGCTTTCTTT. Its translation: CASSQDRRGINTEAFF.

The chain has TRBV12-3 or TRBV12-4 and TRBJ1-1; D gene ambiguous. The V and J ends lost 4 bases and 3 bases respectively, with 6 bases between them. This CDR3 region has 12 residues. CDR3 sequence reads: CASSWSYTEAFF. The CDR3 DNA is TGTGCCAGCAGTTGGAGTTACACTGAAGCTTTCTTT.

The rearrangement uses TRBV3-1 (or the pseudogene TRBV3-2) and TRBJ2-1; 11 nucleotides align to TRBD2. Germline values: CDR1 LGHDT, CDR2 YNNKEL (reference sequence). The trim removed 0 bases at V and 9 bases at J, leaving 4 bases unmatched. CDR3 length: 15 residues. CDR3 protein: CASSQEGSGGAEQFF. DNA of the CDR3: TGTGCCAGCAGCCAAGAAGGTAGCGGGGGGGCTGAGCAGTTCTTC.

This chain joins TRBV7-9 and TRBJ2-1; 9 positions match TRBD2. The CDR3 has 15 amino acids. Germline V gene sequence: CDR1 SEHNR, CDR2 FQNEAQ (reference sequence). The ends lost 3 bases at V and 4 bases at J; junction bases unmatched: 4. CDR3 DNA: TGTGCCAGCAGCTTGGTAGCGGGGGCATACAATGAGCAGTTCTTC. It yields the protein CASSLVAGAYNEQFF.

The CDR3 protein is CASSPVGRGMNTEAFF. The CDR3 nucleotides are TGTGCCAGCAGCCCCGTAGGTAGAGGTATGAACACTGAAGCTTTCTTT. The chain joins TRBV28 to TRBJ1-1, with D unclear. The V and J ends lost 6 bases and 0 bases respectively, with 17 bases between them. Germline assignment: CDR1 MDHEN and CDR2 SYDVKM. The CDR3 has 16 residues.

This chain joins TRBV6-5 and TRBJ1-1; D unclear. Germline V CDR1 and CDR2: MNHEY, SVGAGI. This CDR3 region has 14 residues. The V end was cut by 2 bases, the J end by 4 bases, with 11 bases between. CDR3 sequence reads: CASSYNGRGTEAFF. The CDR3 DNA reads TGTGCCAGCAGTTACAACGGACGGGGCACTGAAGCTTTCTTT.

V and J are TRBV6-5 and TRBJ1-1; D not resolved. V lost 2 bases and J lost 5, with 15 bases in between. The germline gives CDR1 MNHEY, CDR2 SVGAGI. The CDR3 covers 15 residues. CDR3 in DNA: TGTGCCAGCAGTTACCATGAGGGTTCTCGGACTGAAGCTTTCTTT. Translating it yields CASSYHEGSRTEAFF.

CDR3 bases: TGTGCCATCAGTGTACAGGGTAATTCACCCCTCCACTTT. It translates to CAISVQGNSPLHF. The chain links TRBV10-3 to TRBJ1-6; D may be TRBD1 (6 bases). Germline V gives CDR1 ENHRY, CDR2 SYGVKD. The CDR3 has 13 residues. V was cut by 4 bases and J by 6 bases, with 7 bases left in between.

The CDR3 here is CASSQDSSGGAYNEQFF. CDR3 in DNA: TGCGCCAGCAGCCAAGATTCAAGTGGGGGGGCCTACAATGAGCAGTTCTTC. The chain has TRBV4-3 and TRBJ2-1, with TRBD2 identical over 7 bases. V dropped 0 bases and J dropped 2; count of bases not matched to a gene: 7. The CDR3 loop spans 17 amino acids. Germline CDR1 and CDR2: LGHNA and YSLEER.